Listed below are T cell receptor beta chains from one sample, sequenced in a study of blood T cell repertoires in COVID-19. Using immunoSEQ multiplex PCR, the repertoire was profiled, and TCRdb retains in-frame clones only, with some absent. The table has tens of thousands of clones, roughly 90% seen once. The specimen sequenced was peripheral blood. The receptor source for this set is a human donor in a cohort sampled during active COVID-19. Both conserved end residues are part of each CDR3. Each record gives: clone size, V gene, D gene, J gene, CDR3 protein, CDR3 DNA. The D gene is left open where the match is weak. Not every row has a clone size; where given, it reads once, few, many or a size class.

clone_size: .; v_call: TRBV2; d_call: .; j_call: TRBJ2-7; cdr3_aa: CASSKDSSYEQYF; cdr3_nt: TGTGCCAGCAGTAAGGACAGTTCCTACGAGCAGTACTTC
clone_size: .; v_call: TRBV7-9; d_call: .; j_call: TRBJ2-1; cdr3_aa: CASSRGLLYNEQFF; cdr3_nt: TGTGCCAGCAGTCGCGGGTTATTATACAATGAGCAGTTCTTC
clone_size: few; v_call: TRBV12-3/TRBV12-4; d_call: .; j_call: TRBJ2-3; cdr3_aa: CASTYRGTDTQYF; cdr3_nt: TGTGCCAGCACTTATAGGGGGACAGATACGCAGTATTTT
clone_size: few; v_call: TRBV5-1; d_call: .; j_call: TRBJ2-7; cdr3_aa: CASSLLNADEQYF; cdr3_nt: TGCGCCAGCAGCTTACTAAACGCTGACGAGCAGTACTTC
clone_size: .; v_call: TRBV29-1; d_call: TRBD1; j_call: TRBJ2-7; cdr3_aa: CSVSRTGRLTYEQYF; cdr3_nt: TGCAGCGTTAGTCGGACAGGAAGATTGACGTACGAGCAGTACTTC
clone_size: .; v_call: TRBV24-1; d_call: TRBD1; j_call: TRBJ1-6; cdr3_aa: CATRGRQGRPPLHF; cdr3_nt: TGTGCCACCAGGGGGAGACAGGGGCGGCCACCCCTCCACTTT
clone_size: .; v_call: TRBV5-5; d_call: .; j_call: TRBJ2-7; cdr3_aa: CASSLGQIYEQYF; cdr3_nt: TGTGCCAGCAGCTTAGGACAGATTTACGAGCAGTACTTC
clone_size: .; v_call: TRBV29-1; d_call: .; j_call: TRBJ1-1; cdr3_aa: CSVGLGAKNTEAFF; cdr3_nt: TGCAGCGTTGGGTTAGGGGCGAAGAACACTGAAGCTTTCTTT
clone_size: .; v_call: TRBV24-1; d_call: TRBD1; j_call: TRBJ2-3; cdr3_aa: CATSGDRVIDTQYF; cdr3_nt: TGTGCCACCAGTGGGGACAGGGTCATCGATACGCAGTATTTT
clone_size: .; v_call: TRBV29-1; d_call: TRBD1; j_call: TRBJ2-7; cdr3_aa: CSVVRGQGAYEQYF; cdr3_nt: TGCAGCGTTGTTCGAGGGCAGGGGGCCTACGAGCAGTACTTC
clone_size: .; v_call: TRBV6-5; d_call: .; j_call: TRBJ2-5; cdr3_aa: CASSGTFQETQYF; cdr3_nt: TGTGCCAGCAGCGGGACATTCCAAGAGACCCAGTACTTC
clone_size: .; v_call: TRBV5-1; d_call: TRBD2; j_call: TRBJ2-5; cdr3_aa: CASSRLAGNQETQYF; cdr3_nt: TGCGCCAGCAGTCGACTAGCGGGAAATCAAGAGACCCAGTACTTC
clone_size: .; v_call: TRBV7-2; d_call: .; j_call: TRBJ1-2; cdr3_aa: CASSLGGGGYGYTF; cdr3_nt: TGTGCCAGCAGCTTAGGGGGTGGAGGCTATGGCTACACCTTC
clone_size: .; v_call: TRBV27; d_call: .; j_call: TRBJ2-5; cdr3_aa: CASSPVGGAWETQYF; cdr3_nt: TGTGCCAGCAGTCCGGTGGGGGGGGCGTGGGAGACCCAGTACTTC
clone_size: .; v_call: TRBV28; d_call: TRBD1; j_call: TRBJ2-7; cdr3_aa: CASSLRVGDRVSYEQYF; cdr3_nt: TGTGCCAGCAGTTTACGGGTGGGGGACAGGGTGTCCTACGAGCAGTACTTC
clone_size: .; v_call: TRBV27; d_call: .; j_call: TRBJ2-5; cdr3_aa: CASSDRTRGRQETQYF; cdr3_nt: TGTGCCAGCAGTGACCGGACTAGGGGGAGACAAGAGACCCAGTACTTC
clone_size: .; v_call: TRBV11-2; d_call: .; j_call: TRBJ2-2; cdr3_aa: CASSLIWRTNTGELFF; cdr3_nt: TGTGCCAGCAGCTTAATCTGGAGAACGAACACCGGGGAGCTGTTTTTT
clone_size: once; v_call: TRBV4-2; d_call: .; j_call: TRBJ2-7; cdr3_aa: CASSQDKSYEQYF; cdr3_nt: TGTGCCAGCAGCCAAGATAAATCCTACGAGCAGTACTTC
clone_size: .; v_call: TRBV6-1; d_call: .; j_call: TRBJ1-2; cdr3_aa: CASSDFGAGGWLYGYTF; cdr3_nt: TGTGCCAGCAGTGATTTCGGGGCGGGGGGATGGTTGTATGGCTACACCTTC
clone_size: once; v_call: TRBV6-1; d_call: .; j_call: TRBJ2-7; cdr3_aa: CASSDQEPPYEQYF; cdr3_nt: TGTGCCAGCAGTGATCAGGAACCCCCATACGAGCAGTACTTC
clone_size: .; v_call: TRBV10-3; d_call: .; j_call: TRBJ2-1; cdr3_aa: CAIRTTEYNEQFF; cdr3_nt: TGTGCCATCAGAACGACTGAGTACAATGAGCAGTTCTTC
clone_size: few; v_call: TRBV4-2; d_call: .; j_call: TRBJ2-7; cdr3_aa: CASSQVTQPGAEQYF; cdr3_nt: TGTGCCAGCAGCCAAGTCACTCAACCAGGTGCCGAGCAGTACTTC
clone_size: .; v_call: TRBV6-5; d_call: TRBD1; j_call: TRBJ1-4; cdr3_aa: CASSYSNSRGSEKLFF; cdr3_nt: TGTGCCAGCAGTTACTCGAATTCCAGGGGGTCGGAAAAACTGTTTTTT
clone_size: once; v_call: TRBV12-3/TRBV12-4; d_call: .; j_call: TRBJ2-7; cdr3_aa: CASSRSSYEQYF; cdr3_nt: TGTGCCAGCAGTCGTAGCTCCTACGAGCAGTACTTC
clone_size: .; v_call: TRBV7-6; d_call: .; j_call: TRBJ2-3; cdr3_aa: CASSYRRVGSTDTQYF; cdr3_nt: TGTGCCAGCAGCTATCGCAGGGTCGGGAGCACAGATACGCAGTATTTT
clone_size: .; v_call: TRBV20-1; d_call: .; j_call: TRBJ2-1; cdr3_aa: CSASSRDRKRPKSSYNEQFF; cdr3_nt: TGCAGTGCTAGTTCGAGGGATCGAAAAAGACCCAAAAGCTCCTACAATGAGCAGTTCTTC
clone_size: .; v_call: TRBV14; d_call: TRBD1; j_call: TRBJ2-1; cdr3_aa: CASSQAGQGVDEQFF; cdr3_nt: TGTGCCAGCAGCCAGGCGGGACAGGGAGTCGATGAGCAGTTCTTC